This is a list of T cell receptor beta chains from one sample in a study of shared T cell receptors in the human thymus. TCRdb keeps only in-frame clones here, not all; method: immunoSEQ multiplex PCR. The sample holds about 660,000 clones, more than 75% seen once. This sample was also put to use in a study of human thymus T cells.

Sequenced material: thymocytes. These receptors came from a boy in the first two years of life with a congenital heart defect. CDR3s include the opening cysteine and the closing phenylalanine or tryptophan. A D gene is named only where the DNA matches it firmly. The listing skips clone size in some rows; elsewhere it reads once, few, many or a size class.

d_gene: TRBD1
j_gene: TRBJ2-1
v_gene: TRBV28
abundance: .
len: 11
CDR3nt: TGTGCCAGCAGCCCAGGGACAGGGGAGTTCTTC
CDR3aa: CASSPGTGEFF

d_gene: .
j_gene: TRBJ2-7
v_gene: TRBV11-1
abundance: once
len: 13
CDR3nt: TGTGCCAGCAGCTTTGCTAGGCCTGACGAGCAGTACTTC
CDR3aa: CASSFARPDEQYF

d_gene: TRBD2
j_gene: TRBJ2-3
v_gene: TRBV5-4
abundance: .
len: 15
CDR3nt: TGTGCCAGCAGCGCGGGACTAGCCGCCACAGATACGCAGTATTTT
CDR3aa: CASSAGLAATDTQYF

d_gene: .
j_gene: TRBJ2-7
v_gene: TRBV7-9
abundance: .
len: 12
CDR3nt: TGTGCCAGCAGCCTTAGCTCCTACGAGCAGTACTTC
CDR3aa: CASSLSSYEQYF

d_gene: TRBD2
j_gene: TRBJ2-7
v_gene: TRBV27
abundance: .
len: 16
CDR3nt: TGTGCCAGCAGTTCCTCTCCCTCCGGGAGGACCTACGAGCAGTACTTC
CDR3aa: CASSSSPSGRTYEQYF

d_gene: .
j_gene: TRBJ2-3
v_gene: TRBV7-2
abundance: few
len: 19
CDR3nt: TGTGCCAGCAGCTCTTCACAAAGCGGGACACAGACTAGCACAGATACGCAGTATTTT
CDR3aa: CASSSSQSGTQTSTDTQYF

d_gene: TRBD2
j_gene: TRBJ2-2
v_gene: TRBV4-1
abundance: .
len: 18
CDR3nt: TGCGCCAGCAGCCAAGATATAGCGGGAGATGTTAACACCGGGGAGCTGTTTTTT
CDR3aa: CASSQDIAGDVNTGELFF

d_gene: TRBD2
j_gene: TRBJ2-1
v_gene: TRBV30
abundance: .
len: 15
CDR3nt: TGTGCCTGGAGTGTTCTAGCGGGTGATGGGTATGAGCAGTTCTTC
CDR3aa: CAWSVLAGDGYEQFF

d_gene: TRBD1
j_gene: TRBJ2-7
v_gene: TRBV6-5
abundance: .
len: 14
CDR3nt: TGTGCCAGCAGCCCAACCGGACAGGGCTACGAGCAGTACTTC
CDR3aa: CASSPTGQGYEQYF

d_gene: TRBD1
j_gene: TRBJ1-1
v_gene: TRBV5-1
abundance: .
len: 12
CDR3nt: TGCGCCAGCAGCCCCCGACAGGGAAGAACTTTCTTT
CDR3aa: CASSPRQGRTFF

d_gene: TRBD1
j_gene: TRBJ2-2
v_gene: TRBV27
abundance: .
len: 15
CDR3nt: TGTGCCAGCAGACTCGACAGGGGGAGCACCGGGGAGCTGTTTTTT
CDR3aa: CASRLDRGSTGELFF

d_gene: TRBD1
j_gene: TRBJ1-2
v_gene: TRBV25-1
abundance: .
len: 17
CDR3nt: TGTGCCAGCAGTGAATCCGGACAGGGGGGTGGGAGAGATGGCTACACCTTC
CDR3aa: CASSESGQGGGRDGYTF

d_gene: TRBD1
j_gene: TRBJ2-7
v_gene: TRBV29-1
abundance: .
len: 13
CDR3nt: TGCAGCGCCTGGGACAGTCTTGGTGGTGGGCAGTACTTC
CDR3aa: CSAWDSLGGGQYF

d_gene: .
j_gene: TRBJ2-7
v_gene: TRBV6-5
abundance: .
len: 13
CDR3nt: TGTGCCAGCAGTGACCGACTACCCCACGGGCAGTACTTC
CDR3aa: CASSDRLPHGQYF

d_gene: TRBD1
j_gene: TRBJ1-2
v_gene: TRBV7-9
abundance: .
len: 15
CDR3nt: TGTGCCAGCAGGCTAGGGGGACAGGAGACTCATGGCTACACCTTC
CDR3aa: CASRLGGQETHGYTF

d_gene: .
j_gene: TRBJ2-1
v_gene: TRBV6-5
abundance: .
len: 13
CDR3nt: TGTGCCAGGGGCAGGTGGCCTTACAATGAGCAGTTCTTC
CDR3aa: CARGRWPYNEQFF

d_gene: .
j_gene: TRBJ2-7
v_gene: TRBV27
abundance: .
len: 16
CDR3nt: TGTGCCAGCAGTTTATTCTGGAGGCCCCCTCTCTACGAGCAGTACTTC
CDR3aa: CASSLFWRPPLYEQYF

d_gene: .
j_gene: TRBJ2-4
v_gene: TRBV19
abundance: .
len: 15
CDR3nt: TGTGCCAGTAGTACTCCCCAGGGGGCCAAAAACATTCAGTACTTC
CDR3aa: CASSTPQGAKNIQYF

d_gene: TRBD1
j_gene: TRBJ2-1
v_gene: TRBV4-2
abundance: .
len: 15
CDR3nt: TGTGCCAGCAGCCACGACAGGGGGCTGAGTAATGAGCAGTTCTTC
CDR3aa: CASSHDRGLSNEQFF

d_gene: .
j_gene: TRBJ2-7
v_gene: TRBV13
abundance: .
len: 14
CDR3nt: TGTGCCAGCAGCTTGGCAGGGTACCCATACGAGCAGTACTTC
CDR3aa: CASSLAGYPYEQYF

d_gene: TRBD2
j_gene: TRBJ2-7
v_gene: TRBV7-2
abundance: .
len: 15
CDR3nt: TGTGCCAGCAGTCCCGGGACTACGGACCCCTACGAGCAGTACTTC
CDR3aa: CASSPGTTDPYEQYF

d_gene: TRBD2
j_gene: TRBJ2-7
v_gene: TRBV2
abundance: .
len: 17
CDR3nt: TGTGCCAGCAGCGCGGGACTAGCGGATCGTTACTCCTACGAGCAGTACTTC
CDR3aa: CASSAGLADRYSYEQYF

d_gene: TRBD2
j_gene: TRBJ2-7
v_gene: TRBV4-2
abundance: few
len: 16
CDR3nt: TGTGCCAGCAGCCAAGCGGGCGCTAGCGGGAGTCGCGAGCAGTACTTC
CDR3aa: CASSQAGASGSREQYF

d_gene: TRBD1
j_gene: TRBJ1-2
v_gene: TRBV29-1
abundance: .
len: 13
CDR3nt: TGCAGCGTTGGACAGGGGGAGAGTGGGGGCTACACCTTC
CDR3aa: CSVGQGESGGYTF

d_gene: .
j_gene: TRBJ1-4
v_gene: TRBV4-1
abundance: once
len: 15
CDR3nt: TGCGCCAGCAGCCAAGAGTTCCACCCGGGGGAAAAACTGTTTTTT
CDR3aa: CASSQEFHPGEKLFF

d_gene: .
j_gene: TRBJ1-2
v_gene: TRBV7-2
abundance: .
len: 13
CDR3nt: TGTGCCAGCAGCCTAGGTGGAGCGGTAGGCTACACCTTC
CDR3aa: CASSLGGAVGYTF

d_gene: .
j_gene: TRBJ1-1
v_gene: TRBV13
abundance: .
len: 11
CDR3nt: TGTGCCAGCTACAGGACCGCTGAAGCTTTCTTT
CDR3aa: CASYRTAEAFF

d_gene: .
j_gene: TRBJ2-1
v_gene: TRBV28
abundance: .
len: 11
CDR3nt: TGTGCCAGCAGTCCCTCCGATGAGCAGTTCTTC
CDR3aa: CASSPSDEQFF

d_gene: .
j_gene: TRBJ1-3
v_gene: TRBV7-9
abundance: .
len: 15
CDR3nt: TGTGCCAGCAGCTTAGTTGGAGGAGGAGAAAACACCATATATTTT
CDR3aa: CASSLVGGGENTIYF

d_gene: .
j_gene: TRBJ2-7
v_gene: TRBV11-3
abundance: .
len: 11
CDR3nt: TGTGCCAGCAGCCTGTACTACGAGCAGTACTTC
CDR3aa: CASSLYYEQYF

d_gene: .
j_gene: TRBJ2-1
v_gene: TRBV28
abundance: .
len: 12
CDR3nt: TGTGCCAGCAGCCCCAGGCACAATGAGCAGTTCTTC
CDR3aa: CASSPRHNEQFF

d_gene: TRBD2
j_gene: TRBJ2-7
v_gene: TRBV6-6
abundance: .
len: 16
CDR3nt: TGTGCCAGCAGTTACCCCCCCGGCGGGAGGGCCGGCGAGCAGTACTTC
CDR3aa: CASSYPPGGRAGEQYF

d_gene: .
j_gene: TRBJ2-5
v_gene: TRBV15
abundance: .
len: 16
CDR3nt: TGTGCCACCAGCAATCCCGGTAGCGGCCCACAAGAGACCCAGTACTTC
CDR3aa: CATSNPGSGPQETQYF

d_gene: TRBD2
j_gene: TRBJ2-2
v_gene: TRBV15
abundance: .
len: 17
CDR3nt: TGTGCCACCAGCAGAGCCCCGGGACTAGCGGACACCGGGGAGCTGTTTTTT
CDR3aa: CATSRAPGLADTGELFF

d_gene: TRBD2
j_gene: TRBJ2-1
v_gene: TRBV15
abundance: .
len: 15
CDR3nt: TGTGCCACCAGCAGAACTAGCGGAAACTACAATGAGCAGTTCTTC
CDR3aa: CATSRTSGNYNEQFF

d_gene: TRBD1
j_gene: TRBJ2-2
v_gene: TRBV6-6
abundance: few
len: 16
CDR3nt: TGTGCCAGCAGTTACCCAACAGGGGGAGCAGCCGGGGAGCTGTTTTTT
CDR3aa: CASSYPTGGAAGELFF

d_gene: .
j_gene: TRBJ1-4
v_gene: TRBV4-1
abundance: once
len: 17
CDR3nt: TGCGCCAGCAGCCAAGAGAAAGGAACAGTAGGAAATGAAAAACTGTTTTTT
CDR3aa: CASSQEKGTVGNEKLFF

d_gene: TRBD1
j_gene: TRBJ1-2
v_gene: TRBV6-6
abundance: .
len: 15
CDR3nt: TGTGCCAGCAGTCACGCCAGGACAGGGGACTATGGCTACACCTTC
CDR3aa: CASSHARTGDYGYTF

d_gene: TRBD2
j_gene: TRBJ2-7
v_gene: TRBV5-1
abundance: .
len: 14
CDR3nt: TGCGCCAGCAGCTTACTAGCGGAGTCCTACGAGCAGTACTTC
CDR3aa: CASSLLAESYEQYF

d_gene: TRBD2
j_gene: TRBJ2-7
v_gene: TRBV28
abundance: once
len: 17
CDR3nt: TGTGCCAGCAGTTTAGGCGGGACTAGCGGGGCACAGGGGGAGCAGTACTTC
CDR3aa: CASSLGGTSGAQGEQYF

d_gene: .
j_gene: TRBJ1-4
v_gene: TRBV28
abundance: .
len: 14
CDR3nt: TGTGCCAGCAACCCCGGGAGGAGGGACGAAAAACTGTTTTTT
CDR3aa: CASNPGRRDEKLFF

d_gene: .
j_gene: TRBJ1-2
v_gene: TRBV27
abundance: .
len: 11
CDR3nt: TGTGCCACCTACGATCCCTATGGCTACACCTTC
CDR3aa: CATYDPYGYTF

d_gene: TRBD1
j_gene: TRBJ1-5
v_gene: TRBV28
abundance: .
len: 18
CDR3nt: TGTGCCAGCAGCCCGAGACAGGGCTCGCCCTATAGCAATCAGCCCCAGCATTTT
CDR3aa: CASSPRQGSPYSNQPQHF

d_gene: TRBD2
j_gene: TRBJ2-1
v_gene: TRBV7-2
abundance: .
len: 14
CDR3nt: TGTGCCACCGGGAGGGACGCCGCCTACAATGAGCAGTTCTTC
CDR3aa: CATGRDAAYNEQFF